Detailed here is one T cell receptor (beta chain). The antigen is undetermined. The sample comes from a study of Tregs in tolerant kidney transplant recipients. Sequencing was performed with immunoSEQ multiplex PCR; in TCRdb, only in-frame clones are kept and a portion is missing. The sample contains tens of thousands of clones, approximately 92% of which appear only once. Study results and limitations: Validation in larger populations is needed because few patients were studied.

CDR3 size: 11 residues. Germline assignment: CDR1 DFQATT and CDR2 SNEGSKA (reference sequence). Trimming pared 4 bases from V and 3 bases from J, leaving 3 bases between. Sequenced input: CD8+ T cells from blood. This receptor was taken from a human donor in good health. The chain employs TRBV20-1 and TRBJ2-2, with D unclear. In nucleotides, the CDR3 is TGCAGTGCTACTTACACCGGGGAGCTGTTTTTT. Its protein is CSATYTGELFF.